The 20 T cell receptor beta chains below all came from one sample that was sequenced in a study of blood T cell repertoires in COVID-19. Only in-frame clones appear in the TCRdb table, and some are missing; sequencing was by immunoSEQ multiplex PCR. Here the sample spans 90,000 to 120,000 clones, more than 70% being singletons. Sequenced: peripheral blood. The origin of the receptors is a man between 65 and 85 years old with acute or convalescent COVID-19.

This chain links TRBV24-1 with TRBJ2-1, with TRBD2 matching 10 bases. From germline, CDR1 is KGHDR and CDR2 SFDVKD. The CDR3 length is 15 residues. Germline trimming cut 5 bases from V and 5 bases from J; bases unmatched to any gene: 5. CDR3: CATSGASGGDNEQFF. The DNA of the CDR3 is TGTGCCACCAGTGGCGCTAGCGGGGGAGACAATGAGCAGTTCTTC.

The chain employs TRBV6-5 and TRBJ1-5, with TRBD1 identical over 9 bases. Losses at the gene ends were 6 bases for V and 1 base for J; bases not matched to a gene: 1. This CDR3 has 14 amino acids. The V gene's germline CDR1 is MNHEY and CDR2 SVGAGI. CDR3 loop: CASRGTGSNQPQHF. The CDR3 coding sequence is TGTGCCAGCAGGGGGACAGGGAGCAATCAGCCCCAGCATTTT.

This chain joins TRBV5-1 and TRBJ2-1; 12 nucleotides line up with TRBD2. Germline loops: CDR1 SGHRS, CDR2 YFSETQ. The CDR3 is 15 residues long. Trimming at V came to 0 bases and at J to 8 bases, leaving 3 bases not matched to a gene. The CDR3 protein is CASSLGTSGADEQFF. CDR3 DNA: TGCGCCAGCAGCTTGGGGACTAGCGGGGCCGATGAGCAGTTCTTC.

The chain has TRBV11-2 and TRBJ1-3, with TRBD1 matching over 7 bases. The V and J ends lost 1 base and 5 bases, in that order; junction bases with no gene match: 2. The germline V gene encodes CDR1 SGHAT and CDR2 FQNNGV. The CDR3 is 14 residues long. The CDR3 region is CASSLGQGRNTIYF. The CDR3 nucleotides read TGTGCCAGCAGCTTAGGACAGGGTCGAAACACCATATATTTT.

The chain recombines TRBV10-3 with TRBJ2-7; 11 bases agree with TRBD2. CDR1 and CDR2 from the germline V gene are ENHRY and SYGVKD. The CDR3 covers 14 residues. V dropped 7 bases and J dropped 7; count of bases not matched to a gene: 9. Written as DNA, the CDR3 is TGTGCCATCAACCGGCTAGCGGGGGGTGGAGAGCAGTACTTC. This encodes CAINRLAGGGEQYF.

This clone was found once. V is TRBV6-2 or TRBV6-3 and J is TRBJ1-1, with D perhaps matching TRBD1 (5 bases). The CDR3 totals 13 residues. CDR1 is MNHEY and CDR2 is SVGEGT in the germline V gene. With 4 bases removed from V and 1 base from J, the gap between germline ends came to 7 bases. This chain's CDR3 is CASSWGRNTEAFF. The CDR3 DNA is TGTGCCAGCAGTTGGGGCAGGAACACTGAAGCTTTCTTT.

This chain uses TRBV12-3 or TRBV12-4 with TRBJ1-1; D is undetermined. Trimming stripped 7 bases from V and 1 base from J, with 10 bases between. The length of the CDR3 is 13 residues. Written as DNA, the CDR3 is TGTGCCAGCACCCCTTTGTCGAACACTGAAGCTTTCTTT. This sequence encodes CASTPLSNTEAFF.

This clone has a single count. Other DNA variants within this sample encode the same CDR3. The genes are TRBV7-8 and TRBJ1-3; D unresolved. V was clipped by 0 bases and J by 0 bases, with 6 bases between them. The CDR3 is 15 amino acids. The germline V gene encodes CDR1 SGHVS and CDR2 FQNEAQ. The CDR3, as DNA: TGTGCCAGCAGCTTAGCCGGGTCCTCTGGAAACACCATATATTTT. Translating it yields CASSLAGSSGNTIYF.

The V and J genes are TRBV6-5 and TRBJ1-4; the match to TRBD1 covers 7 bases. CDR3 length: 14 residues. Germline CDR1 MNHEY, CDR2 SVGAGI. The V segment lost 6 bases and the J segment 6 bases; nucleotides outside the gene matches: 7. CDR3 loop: CASREIGTDEKLFF. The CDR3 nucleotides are TGTGCCAGCAGGGAGATAGGGACAGATGAAAAACTGTTTTTT.

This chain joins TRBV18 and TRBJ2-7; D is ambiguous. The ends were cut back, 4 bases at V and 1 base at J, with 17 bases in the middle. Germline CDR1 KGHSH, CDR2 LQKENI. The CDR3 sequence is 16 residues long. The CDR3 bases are TGTGCCAGCTCACAAAAGTCGAGCGTTGGATCCTACGAGCAGTACTTC. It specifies CASSQKSSVGSYEQYF.

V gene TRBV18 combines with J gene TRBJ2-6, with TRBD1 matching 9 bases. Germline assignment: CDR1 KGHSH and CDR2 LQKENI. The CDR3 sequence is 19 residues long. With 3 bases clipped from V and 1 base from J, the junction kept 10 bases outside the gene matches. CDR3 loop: CASSPIRTGEISGANVLTF. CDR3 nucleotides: TGTGCCAGCTCACCGATAAGGACAGGGGAAATTTCTGGGGCCAACGTCCTGACTTTC.

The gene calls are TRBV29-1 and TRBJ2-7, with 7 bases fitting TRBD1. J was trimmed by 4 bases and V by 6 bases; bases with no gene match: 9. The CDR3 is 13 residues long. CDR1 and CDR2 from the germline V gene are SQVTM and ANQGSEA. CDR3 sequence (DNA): TGCAGCGTCTCCGCCGGGACAGTATACGAGCAGTACTTC. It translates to CSVSAGTVYEQYF.

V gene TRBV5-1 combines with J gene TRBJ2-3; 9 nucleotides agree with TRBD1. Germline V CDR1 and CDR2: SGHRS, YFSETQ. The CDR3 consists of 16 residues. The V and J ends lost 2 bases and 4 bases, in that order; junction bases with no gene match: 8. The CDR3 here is CASSFSGTGKADTQYF. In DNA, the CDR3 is TGCGCCAGCAGCTTTTCCGGGACAGGGAAGGCAGATACGCAGTATTTT.

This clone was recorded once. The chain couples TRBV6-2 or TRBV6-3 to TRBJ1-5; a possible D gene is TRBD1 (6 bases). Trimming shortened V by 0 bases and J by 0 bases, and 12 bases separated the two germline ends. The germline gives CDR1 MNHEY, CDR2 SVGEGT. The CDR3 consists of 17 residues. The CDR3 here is CASSYSIRGRSNQPQHF. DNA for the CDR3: TGTGCCAGCAGTTACTCGATCAGGGGCCGTAGCAATCAGCCCCAGCATTTT.

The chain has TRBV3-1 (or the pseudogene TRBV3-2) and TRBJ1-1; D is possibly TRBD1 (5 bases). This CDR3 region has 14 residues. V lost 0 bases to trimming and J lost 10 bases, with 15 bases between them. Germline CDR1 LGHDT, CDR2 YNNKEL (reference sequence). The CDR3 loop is CASSQDPRVGGAFF. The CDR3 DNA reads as TGTGCCAGCAGCCAAGATCCGCGGGTCGGGGGAGCTTTCTTT.

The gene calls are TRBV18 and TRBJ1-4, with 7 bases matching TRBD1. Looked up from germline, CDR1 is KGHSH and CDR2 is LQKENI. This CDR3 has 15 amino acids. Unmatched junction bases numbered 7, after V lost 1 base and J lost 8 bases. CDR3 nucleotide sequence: TGTGCCAGCTCACCACAAGACAGGGACGGCGAAAAACTGTTTTTT. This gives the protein CASSPQDRDGEKLFF.

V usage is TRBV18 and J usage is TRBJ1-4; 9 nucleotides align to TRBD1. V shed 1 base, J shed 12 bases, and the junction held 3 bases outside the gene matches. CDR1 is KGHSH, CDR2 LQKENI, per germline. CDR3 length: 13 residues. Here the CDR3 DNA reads TGTGCCAGCTCACCACGGGACAGGGAACAACTGTTTTTT. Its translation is CASSPRDREQLFF.

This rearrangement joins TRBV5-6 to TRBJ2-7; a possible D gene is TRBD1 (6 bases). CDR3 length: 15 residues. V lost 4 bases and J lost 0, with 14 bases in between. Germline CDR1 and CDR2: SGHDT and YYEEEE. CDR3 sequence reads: CASSPTRTDSYEQYF. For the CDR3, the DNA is TGTGCCAGCAGCCCCACCCGGACAGACTCCTACGAGCAGTACTTC. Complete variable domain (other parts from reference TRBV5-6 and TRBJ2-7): DAGVTQSPTHLIKTRGQQVTLRCSPKSGHDTVSWYQQALGQGPQFIFQYYEEEERQRGNFPDRFSGHQFPNYSSELNVNALLLGDSALYLCASSPTRTDSYEQYFGPGTRLTVT.

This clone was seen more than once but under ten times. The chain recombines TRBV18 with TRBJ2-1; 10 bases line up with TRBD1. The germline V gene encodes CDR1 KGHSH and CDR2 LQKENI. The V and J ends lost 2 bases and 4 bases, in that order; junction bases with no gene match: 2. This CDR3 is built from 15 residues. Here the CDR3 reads CASSPDRGPYNEQFF. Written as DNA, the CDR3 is TGTGCCAGCTCACCAGACAGGGGGCCATACAATGAGCAGTTCTTC.

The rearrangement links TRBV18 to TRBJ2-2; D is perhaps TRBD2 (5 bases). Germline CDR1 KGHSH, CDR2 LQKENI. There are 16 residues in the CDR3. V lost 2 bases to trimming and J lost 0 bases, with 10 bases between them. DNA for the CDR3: TGTGCCAGCTCACCATCGAAGGAGGCGAACACCGGGGAGCTGTTTTTT. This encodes CASSPSKEANTGELFF.